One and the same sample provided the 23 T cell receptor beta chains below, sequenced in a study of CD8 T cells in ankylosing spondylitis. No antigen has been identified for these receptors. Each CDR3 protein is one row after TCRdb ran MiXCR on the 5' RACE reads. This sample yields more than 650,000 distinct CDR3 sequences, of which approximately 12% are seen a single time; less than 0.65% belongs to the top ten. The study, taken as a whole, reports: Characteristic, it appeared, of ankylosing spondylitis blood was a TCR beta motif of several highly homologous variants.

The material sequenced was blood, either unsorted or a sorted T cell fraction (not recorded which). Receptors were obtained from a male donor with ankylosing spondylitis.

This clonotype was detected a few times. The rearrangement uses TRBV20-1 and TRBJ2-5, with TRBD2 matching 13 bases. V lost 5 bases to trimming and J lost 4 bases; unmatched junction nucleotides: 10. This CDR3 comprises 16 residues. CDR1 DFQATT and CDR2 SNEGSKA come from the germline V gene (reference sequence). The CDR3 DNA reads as TGCAGTGCTGAAGGACTAGCGGGGGTTCTTCGAGAGACCCAGTACTTC. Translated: CSAEGLAGVLRETQYF.

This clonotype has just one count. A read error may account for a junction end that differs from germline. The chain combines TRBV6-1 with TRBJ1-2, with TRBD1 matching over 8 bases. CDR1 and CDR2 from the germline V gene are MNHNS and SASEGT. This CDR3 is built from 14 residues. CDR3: CVSSKDRVAYGYTF. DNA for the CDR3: TGTGTCAGCAGTAAGGACAGGGTGGCCTATGGCTACACCTTC.

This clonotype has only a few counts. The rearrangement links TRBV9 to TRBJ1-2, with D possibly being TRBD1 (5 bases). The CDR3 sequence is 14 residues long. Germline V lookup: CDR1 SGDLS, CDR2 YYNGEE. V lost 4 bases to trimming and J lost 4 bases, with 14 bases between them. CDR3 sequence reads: CASSPRGGGYGYTF. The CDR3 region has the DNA TGTGCCAGCAGCCCCCGTGGGGGTGGCTATGGCTACACCTTC.

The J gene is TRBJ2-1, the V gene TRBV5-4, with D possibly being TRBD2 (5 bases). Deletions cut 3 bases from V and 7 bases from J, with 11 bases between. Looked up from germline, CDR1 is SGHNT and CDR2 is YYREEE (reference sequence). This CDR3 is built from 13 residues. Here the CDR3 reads CASSWEPENEQFF. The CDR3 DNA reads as TGTGCCAGCAGCTGGGAGCCTGAAAATGAGCAGTTCTTC. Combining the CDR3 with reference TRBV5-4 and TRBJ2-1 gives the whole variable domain ETGVTQSPTHLIKTRGQQVTLRCSSQSGHNTVSWYQQALGQGPQFIFQYYREEENGRGNFPPRFSGLQFPNYSSELNVNALELDDSALYLCASSWEPENEQFFGPGTRLTVL.

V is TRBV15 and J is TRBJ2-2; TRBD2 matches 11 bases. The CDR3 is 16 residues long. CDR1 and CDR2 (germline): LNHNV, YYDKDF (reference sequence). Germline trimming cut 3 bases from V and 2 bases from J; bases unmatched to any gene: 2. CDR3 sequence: CATSSLAGGNTGELFF. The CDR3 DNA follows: TGTGCCACCAGCAGTCTAGCGGGAGGAAACACCGGGGAGCTGTTTTTT.

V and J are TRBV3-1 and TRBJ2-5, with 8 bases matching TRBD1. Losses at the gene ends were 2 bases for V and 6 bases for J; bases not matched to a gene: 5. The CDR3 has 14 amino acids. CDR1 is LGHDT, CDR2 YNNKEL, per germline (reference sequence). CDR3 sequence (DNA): TGTGCCAGCAGCCAACTGAACAGGGGGAAGACCCAGTACTTC. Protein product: CASSQLNRGKTQYF.

CDR3: CASRRDRGSYNEQFF. The DNA for the CDR3 is TGTGCCAGCAGAAGGGACAGGGGGTCCTACAATGAGCAGTTCTTC. The chain links TRBV6-1 to TRBJ2-1, with 11 nucleotides matching TRBD1. CDR1 and CDR2 (germline): MNHNS, SASEGT. Losses at the gene ends were 6 bases for V and 1 base for J; bases not matched to a gene: 2. The length of the CDR3 is 15 residues.

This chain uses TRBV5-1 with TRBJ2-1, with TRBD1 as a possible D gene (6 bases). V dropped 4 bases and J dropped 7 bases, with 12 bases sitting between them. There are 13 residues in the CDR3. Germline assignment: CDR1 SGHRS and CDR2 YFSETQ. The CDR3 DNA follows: TGCGCCAGCAGCGCCAGGACAGAGAATGAGCAGTTCTTC. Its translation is CASSARTENEQFF.

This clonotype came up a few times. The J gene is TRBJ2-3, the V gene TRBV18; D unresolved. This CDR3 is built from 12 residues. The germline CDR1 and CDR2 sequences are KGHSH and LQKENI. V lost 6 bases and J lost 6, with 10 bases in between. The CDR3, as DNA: TGTGCCAGCTCCGGAGTGAGGGATACGCAGTATTTT. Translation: CASSGVRDTQYF.

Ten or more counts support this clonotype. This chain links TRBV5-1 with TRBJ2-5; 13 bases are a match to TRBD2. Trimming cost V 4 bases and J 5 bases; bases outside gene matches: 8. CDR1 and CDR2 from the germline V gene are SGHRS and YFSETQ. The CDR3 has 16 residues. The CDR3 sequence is CASSPWTSGSRETQYF. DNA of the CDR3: TGCGCCAGCAGCCCCTGGACTAGCGGGAGTAGGGAGACCCAGTACTTC.

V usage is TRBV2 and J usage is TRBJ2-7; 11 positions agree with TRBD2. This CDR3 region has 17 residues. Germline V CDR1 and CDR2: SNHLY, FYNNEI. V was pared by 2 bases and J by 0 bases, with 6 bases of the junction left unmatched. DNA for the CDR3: TGTGCCAGCAGTGAAAGACTAGCGGGGACAAGCTCCTACGAGCAGTACTTC. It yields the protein CASSERLAGTSSYEQYF.

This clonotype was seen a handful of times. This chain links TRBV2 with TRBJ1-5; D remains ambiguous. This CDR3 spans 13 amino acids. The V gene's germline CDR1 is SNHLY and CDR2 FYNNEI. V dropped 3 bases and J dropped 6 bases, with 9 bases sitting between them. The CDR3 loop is CASSDSVGQPQHF. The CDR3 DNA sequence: TGTGCCAGCAGTGACAGCGTTGGTCAGCCCCAGCATTTT.

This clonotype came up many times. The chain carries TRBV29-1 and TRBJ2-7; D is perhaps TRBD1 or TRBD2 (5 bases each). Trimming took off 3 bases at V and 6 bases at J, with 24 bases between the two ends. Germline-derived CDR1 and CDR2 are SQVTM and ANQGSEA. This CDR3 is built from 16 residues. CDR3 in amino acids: CSVDGVRGPDSPEQYF. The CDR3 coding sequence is TGCAGCGTTGACGGGGTAAGGGGTCCTGACTCGCCCGAGCAGTACTTC.

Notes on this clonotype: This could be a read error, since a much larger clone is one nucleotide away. This chain's CDR3 is CASSRDSHSEQYF. Written as DNA, the CDR3 is TGTGCCAGCAGCCGGGACAGCCACTCCGAGCAGTACTTC. The chain uses TRBV3-1 and TRBJ2-7, with 7 bases fitting TRBD1. The CDR3 is 13 amino acids. Germline lookup yields CDR1 LGHDT and CDR2 YNNKEL (reference sequence). V was pared by 4 bases and J by 6 bases, with 6 bases of the junction left unmatched.

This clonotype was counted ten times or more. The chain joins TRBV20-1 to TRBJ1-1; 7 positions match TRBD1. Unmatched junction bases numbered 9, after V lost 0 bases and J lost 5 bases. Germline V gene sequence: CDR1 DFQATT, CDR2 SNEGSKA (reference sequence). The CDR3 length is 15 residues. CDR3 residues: CSARDEGGAGTEAFF. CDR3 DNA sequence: TGCAGTGCTAGAGATGAAGGGGGCGCCGGGACTGAAGCTTTCTTT.

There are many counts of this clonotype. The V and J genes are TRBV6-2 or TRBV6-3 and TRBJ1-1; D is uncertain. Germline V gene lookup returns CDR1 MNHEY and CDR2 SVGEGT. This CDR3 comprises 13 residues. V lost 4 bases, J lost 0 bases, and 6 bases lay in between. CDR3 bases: TGTGCCAGCAGTTCTTACTTGAACACTGAAGCTTTCTTT. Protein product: CASSSYLNTEAFF.

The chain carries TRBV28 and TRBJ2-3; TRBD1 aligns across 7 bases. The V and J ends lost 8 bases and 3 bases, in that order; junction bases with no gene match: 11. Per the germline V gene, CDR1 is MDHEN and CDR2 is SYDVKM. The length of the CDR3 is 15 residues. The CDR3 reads CASGTQGIGTDTQYF. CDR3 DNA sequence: TGTGCCAGCGGTACACAGGGGATTGGGACAGATACGCAGTATTTT.

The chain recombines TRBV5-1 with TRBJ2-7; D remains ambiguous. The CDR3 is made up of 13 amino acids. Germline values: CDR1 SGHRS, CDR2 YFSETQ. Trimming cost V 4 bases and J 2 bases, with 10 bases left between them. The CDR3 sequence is CASSPMGPYEQYF. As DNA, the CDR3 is TGCGCCAGCAGCCCCATGGGCCCCTACGAGCAGTACTTC.

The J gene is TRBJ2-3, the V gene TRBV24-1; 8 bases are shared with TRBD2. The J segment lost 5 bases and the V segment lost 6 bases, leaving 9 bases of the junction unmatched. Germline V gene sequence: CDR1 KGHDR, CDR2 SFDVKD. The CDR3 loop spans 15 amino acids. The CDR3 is CATSISSGPGDTQYF. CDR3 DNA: TGTGCCACCAGTATCTCTAGCGGGCCTGGAGATACGCAGTATTTT.

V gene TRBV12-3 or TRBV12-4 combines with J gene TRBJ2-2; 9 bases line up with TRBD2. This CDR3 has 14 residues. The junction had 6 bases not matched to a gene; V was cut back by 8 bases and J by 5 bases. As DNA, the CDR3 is TGTGCCAGCGCGCGGGGGGGCGGTACCGGGGAGCTGTTTTTT. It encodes CASARGGGTGELFF.

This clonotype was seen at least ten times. The CDR3 protein is CASSLAGGRAHYNEQFF. The CDR3 DNA reads TGTGCCAGCAGCTTAGCGGGCGGGAGGGCCCACTACAATGAGCAGTTCTTC. This chain connects TRBV7-9 to TRBJ2-1; 9 bases line up with TRBD2. Looked up from germline, CDR1 is SEHNR and CDR2 is FQNEAQ (reference sequence). The length of the CDR3 is 17 residues. Unmatched junction bases numbered 6, after V lost 0 bases and J lost 3 bases.

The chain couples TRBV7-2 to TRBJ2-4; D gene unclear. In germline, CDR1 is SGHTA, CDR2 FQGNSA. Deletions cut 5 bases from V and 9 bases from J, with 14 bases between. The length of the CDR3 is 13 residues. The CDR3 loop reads CASSPARFAIQYF. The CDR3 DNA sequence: TGTGCCAGCAGCCCGGCGAGATTTGCCATTCAGTACTTC.

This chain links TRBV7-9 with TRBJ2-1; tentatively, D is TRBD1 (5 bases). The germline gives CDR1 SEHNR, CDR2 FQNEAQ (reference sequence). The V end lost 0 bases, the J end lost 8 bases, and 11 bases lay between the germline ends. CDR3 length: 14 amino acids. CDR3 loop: CASSLAGLWDEQFF. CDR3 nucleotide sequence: TGTGCCAGCAGCTTAGCGGGGCTATGGGATGAGCAGTTCTTC.